Below, one T cell receptor (beta chain) is given with its context. Clinical history reported by participants formed the basis on which cohorts were assigned. Original processing methods: Estimated nucleated cell counts came from reference gene primer amplification. Data came from immunoSEQ multiplex PCR; TCRdb stores just in-frame clones and leaves some out. D and trimming come from the DNA, and the V and J calls and clone size come from that table. The sample carries just under 250,000 clones, approximately 90% recorded once. The data are from a study of blood T cell repertoires in COVID-19. Study-level background: Sites across the United States, Italy and Spain contributed samples from acute and convalescent COVID-19.

V was clipped by 1 base and J by 3 bases, with 12 bases between them. The CDR3 is 16 residues long. CDR1 is SGHDN and CDR2 is FVKESK in the germline V gene. The chain is built from TRBV14 and TRBJ1-4; D not resolved. The TCR originated in a woman under 40 who had recovered from COVID-19. The sample consisted of PBMCs or T cells enriched from blood (not recorded which). This chain's CDR3 is CASSQGRRSANEKLFF. DNA of the CDR3: TGTGCCAGCAGCCAAGGTCGCCGGTCCGCTAATGAAAAACTGTTTTTT.